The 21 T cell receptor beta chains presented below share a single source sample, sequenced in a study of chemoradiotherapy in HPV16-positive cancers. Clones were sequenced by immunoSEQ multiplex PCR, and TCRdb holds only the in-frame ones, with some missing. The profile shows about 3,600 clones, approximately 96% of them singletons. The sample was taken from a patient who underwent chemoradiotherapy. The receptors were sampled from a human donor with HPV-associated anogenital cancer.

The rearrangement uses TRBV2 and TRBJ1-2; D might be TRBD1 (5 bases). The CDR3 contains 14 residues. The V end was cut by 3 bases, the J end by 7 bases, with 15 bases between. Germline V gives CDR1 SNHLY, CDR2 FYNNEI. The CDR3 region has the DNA TGTGCCAGCAGTGATTCGGCAGGGCCTATTGGCTACACCTTC. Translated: CASSDSAGPIGYTF.

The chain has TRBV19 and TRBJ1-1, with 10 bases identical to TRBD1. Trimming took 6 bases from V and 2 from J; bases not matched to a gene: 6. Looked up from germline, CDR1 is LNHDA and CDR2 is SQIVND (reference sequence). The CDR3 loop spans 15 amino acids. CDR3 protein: CASRGTGAFNTEAFF. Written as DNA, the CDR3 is TGTGCCAGTAGAGGGACAGGGGCTTTCAACACTGAAGCTTTCTTT.

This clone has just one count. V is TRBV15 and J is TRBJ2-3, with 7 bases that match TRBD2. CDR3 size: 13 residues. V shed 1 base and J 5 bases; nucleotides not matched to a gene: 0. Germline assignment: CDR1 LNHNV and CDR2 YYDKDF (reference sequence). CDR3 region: CATSRGGGDTQYF. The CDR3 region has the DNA TGTGCCACCAGCAGAGGGGGGGGAGATACGCAGTATTTT.

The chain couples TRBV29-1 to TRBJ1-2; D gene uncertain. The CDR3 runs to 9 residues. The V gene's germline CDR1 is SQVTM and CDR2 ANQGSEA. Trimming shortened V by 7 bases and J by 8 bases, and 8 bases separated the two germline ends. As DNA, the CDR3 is TGCAGCGGTTCAGAGGGCTACACCTTC. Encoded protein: CSGSEGYTF.

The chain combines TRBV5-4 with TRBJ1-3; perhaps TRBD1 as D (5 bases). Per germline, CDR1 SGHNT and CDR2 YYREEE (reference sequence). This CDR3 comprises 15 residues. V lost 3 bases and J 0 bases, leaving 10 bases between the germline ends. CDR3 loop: CASSSQGYSGNTIYF. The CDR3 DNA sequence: TGTGCCAGCAGCTCTCAGGGTTACTCTGGAAACACCATATATTTT.

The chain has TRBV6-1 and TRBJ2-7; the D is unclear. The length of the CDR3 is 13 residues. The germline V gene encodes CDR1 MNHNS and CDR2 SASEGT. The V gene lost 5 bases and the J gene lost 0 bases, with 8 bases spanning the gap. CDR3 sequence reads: CASSTVISYEQYF. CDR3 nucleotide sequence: TGTGCCAGCAGTACGGTAATCTCCTACGAGCAGTACTTC.

CDR3 region: CASSSGTSGYNEQFF. The CDR3 DNA is TGTGCCAGCTCCTCTGGGACTAGCGGTTACAATGAGCAGTTCTTC. J is TRBJ2-1 and V is TRBV18, with TRBD2 matching 11 bases. This CDR3 has 15 residues. CDR1 is KGHSH, CDR2 LQKENI, per germline. With 6 bases clipped from V and 4 bases from J, the junction kept 5 bases outside the gene matches.

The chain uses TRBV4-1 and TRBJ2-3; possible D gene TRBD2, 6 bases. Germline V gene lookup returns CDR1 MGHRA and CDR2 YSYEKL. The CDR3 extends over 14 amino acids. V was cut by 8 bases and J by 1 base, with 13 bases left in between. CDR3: CASGRLERTDTQYF. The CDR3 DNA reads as TGCGCCAGCGGACGACTAGAACGCACAGATACGCAGTATTTT.

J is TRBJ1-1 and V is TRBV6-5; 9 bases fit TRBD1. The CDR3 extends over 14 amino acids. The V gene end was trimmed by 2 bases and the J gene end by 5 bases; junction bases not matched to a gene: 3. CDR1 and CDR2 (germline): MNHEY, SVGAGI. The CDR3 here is CASSYTDRGTEAFF. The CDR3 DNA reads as TGTGCCAGCAGTTACACGGACAGGGGAACTGAAGCTTTCTTT.

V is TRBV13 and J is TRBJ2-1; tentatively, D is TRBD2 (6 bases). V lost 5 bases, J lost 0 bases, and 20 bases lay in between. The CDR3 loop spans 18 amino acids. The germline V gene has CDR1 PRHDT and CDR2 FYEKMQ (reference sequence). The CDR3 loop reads CASSPALSGYPSYNEQFF. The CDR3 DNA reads TGTGCCAGCAGCCCAGCCCTTAGCGGTTACCCCTCCTACAATGAGCAGTTCTTC. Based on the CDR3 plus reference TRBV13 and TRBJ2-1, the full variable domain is AAGVIQSPRHLIKEKRETATLKCYPIPRHDTVYWYQQGPGQDPQFLISFYEKMQSDKGSIPDRFSAQQFSDYHSELNMSSLELGDSALYFCASSPALSGYPSYNEQFFGPGTRLTVL.

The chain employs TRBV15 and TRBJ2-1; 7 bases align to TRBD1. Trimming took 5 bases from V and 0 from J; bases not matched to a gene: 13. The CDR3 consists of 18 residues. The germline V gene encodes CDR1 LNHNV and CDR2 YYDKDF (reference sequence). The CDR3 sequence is CATSDRDSTISSYNEQFF. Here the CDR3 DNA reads TGTGCCACCAGCGACAGGGATAGTACAATCAGCTCCTACAATGAGCAGTTCTTC. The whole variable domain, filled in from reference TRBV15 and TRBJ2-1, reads DAMVIQNPRYQVTQFGKPVTLSCSQTLNHNVMYWYQQKSSQAPKLLFHYYDKDFNNEADTPDNFQSRRPNTSFCFLDIRSPGLGDTAMYLCATSDRDSTISSYNEQFFGPGTRLTVL.

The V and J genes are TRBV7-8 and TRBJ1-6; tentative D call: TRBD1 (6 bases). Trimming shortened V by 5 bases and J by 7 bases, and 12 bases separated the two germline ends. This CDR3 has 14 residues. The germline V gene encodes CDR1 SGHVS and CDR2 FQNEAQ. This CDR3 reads CASSPRTANSPLHF. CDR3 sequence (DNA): TGTGCCAGCAGCCCCCGGACAGCAAATTCACCCCTCCACTTT.

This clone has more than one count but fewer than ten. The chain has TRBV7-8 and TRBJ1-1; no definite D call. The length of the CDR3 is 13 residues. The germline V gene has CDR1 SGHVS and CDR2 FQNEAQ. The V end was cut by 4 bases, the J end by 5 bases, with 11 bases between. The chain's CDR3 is CASSSGHGTEAFF. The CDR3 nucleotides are TGTGCCAGCAGCTCCGGCCATGGGACTGAAGCTTTCTTT.

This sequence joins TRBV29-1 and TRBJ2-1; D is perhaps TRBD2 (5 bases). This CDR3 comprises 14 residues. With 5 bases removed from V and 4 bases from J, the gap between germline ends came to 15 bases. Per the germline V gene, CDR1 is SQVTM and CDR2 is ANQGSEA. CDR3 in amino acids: CSVRRGRIYNEQFF. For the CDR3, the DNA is TGCAGCGTTCGGAGAGGGCGGATATACAATGAGCAGTTCTTC.

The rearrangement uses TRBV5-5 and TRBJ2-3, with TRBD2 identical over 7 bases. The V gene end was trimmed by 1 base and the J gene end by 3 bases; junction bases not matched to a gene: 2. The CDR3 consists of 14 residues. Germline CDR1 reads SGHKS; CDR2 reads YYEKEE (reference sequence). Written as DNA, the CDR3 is TGTGCCAGCAGCTTGAGCGGGGCAACAGATACGCAGTATTTT. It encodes CASSLSGATDTQYF.

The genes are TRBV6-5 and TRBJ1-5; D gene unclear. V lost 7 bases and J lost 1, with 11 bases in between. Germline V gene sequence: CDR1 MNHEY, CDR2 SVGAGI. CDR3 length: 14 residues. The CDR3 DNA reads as TGTGCCAGCACCCCCCCCGGGAGCAATCAGCCCCAGCATTTT. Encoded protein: CASTPPGSNQPQHF.

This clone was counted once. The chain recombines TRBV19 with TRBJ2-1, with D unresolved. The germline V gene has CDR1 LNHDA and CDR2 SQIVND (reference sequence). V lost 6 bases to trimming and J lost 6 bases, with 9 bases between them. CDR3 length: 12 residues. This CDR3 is CASRIIGNEQFF. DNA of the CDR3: TGTGCCAGTAGGATAATCGGCAATGAGCAGTTCTTC.

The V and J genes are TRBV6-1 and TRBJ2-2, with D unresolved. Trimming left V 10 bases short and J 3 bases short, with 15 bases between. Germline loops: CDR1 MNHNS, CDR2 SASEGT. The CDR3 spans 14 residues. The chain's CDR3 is CATEPGVDTGELFF. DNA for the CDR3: TGTGCCACCGAACCTGGGGTTGACACCGGGGAGCTGTTTTTT.

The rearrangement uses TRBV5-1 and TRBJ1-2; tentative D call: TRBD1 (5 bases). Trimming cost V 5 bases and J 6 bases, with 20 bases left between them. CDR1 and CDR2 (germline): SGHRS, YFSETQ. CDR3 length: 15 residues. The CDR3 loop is CASRINSRGFDGYTF. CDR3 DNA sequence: TGCGCCAGCAGGATCAATTCGCGGGGGTTTGATGGCTACACCTTC.

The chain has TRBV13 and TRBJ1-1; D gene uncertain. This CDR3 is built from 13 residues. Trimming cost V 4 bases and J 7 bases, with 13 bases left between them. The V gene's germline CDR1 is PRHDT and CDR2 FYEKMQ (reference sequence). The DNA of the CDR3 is TGTGCCAGCAGCTACGACCCCAAGGATGAAGCTTTCTTT. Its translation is CASSYDPKDEAFF.

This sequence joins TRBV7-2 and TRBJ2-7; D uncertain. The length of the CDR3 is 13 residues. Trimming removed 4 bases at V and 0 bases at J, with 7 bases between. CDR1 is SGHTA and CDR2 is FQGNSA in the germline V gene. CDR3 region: CASSYPPSYEQYF. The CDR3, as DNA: TGTGCCAGCAGCTACCCCCCCTCCTACGAGCAGTACTTC. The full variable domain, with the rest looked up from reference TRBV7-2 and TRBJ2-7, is GAGVSQSPSNKVTEKGKDVELRCDPISGHTALYWYRQSLGQGLEFLIYFQGNSAPDKSGLPSDRFSAERTGGSVSTLTIQRTQQEDSAVYLCASSYPPSYEQYFGPGTRLTVT.